The 5 T cell receptor beta chains below were found in one sample sequenced in a study of T cells in localized non-small cell lung cancer. Produced via immunoSEQ multiplex PCR; TCRdb's table is partial and in-frame only. The sample yields tens of thousands of clones, about nine tenths seen once. The source was peripheral blood, collected before any cancer treatment. The receptor source for this set is a woman aged 35-75 years with stage I lung adenocarcinoma.

The chain combines TRBV2 with TRBJ1-2, with D perhaps TRBD1 (6 bases). Between the trimmed V and J ends, which lost 7 bases and 7 bases, there was a span of 16 bases. The CDR3 length is 13 residues. Germline V gene sequence: CDR1 SNHLY, CDR2 FYNNEI. In nucleotides, the CDR3 is TGTGCCAGCAAAACAGGGAATGTGTTTGGCTACACCTTC. This encodes CASKTGNVFGYTF.

The V and J genes are TRBV15 and TRBJ1-6; 8 bases are a match to TRBD1. V shed 2 bases, J shed 7 bases, and the junction held 4 bases outside the gene matches. The CDR3 is 15 residues long. Looked up from germline, CDR1 is LNHNV and CDR2 is YYDKDF (reference sequence). The CDR3 region has the DNA TGTGCCACCAGCAGACCAGACAGGGGCAATTCACCCCTCCACTTT. Protein product: CATSRPDRGNSPLHF.

This rearrangement joins TRBV5-4 to TRBJ2-2; D perhaps matches TRBD1 (5 bases). The V and J ends lost 4 bases and 2 bases respectively, with 12 bases between them. CDR3 length equals 15 residues. Germline values: CDR1 SGHNT, CDR2 YYREEE (reference sequence). DNA of the CDR3: TGTGCCAGCAGCCAGGATCAGGGTAACACCGGGGAGCTGTTTTTT. Its protein product is CASSQDQGNTGELFF. Together with reference TRBV5-4 and TRBJ2-2, the CDR3 gives the full variable domain: ETGVTQSPTHLIKTRGQQVTLRCSSQSGHNTVSWYQQALGQGPQFIFQYYREEENGRGNFPPRFSGLQFPNYSSELNVNALELDDSALYLCASSQDQGNTGELFFGEGSRLTVL.

The chain has TRBV6-5 and TRBJ1-4; a weak D match, TRBD1 (5 bases). V was trimmed by 2 bases and J by 0 bases, leaving 7 bases between them. CDR1 and CDR2 (germline): MNHEY, SVGAGI. The CDR3 spans 15 residues. The CDR3 region is CASSYGGTTNEKLFF. CDR3 bases: TGTGCCAGCAGTTACGGGGGAACAACTAATGAAAAACTGTTTTTT.

The chain couples TRBV5-6 to TRBJ1-3, with D perhaps matching TRBD1 (5 bases). Germline lookup yields CDR1 SGHDT and CDR2 YYEEEE. The CDR3 has 14 residues. Trimming took off 2 bases at V and 2 bases at J, with 8 bases between the two ends. CDR3 nucleotide sequence: TGTGCCAGCAGCTTAGGGGAGGCTGGAAACACCATATATTTT. This gives the protein CASSLGEAGNTIYF.